Below are 2 T cell receptor beta chains sequenced from a single sample in a study of T cell responses to AZD1222 COVID-19 vaccine. Sequenced by immunoSEQ multiplex PCR; TCRdb stores in-frame clones only, minus some. In total, the table holds 150,000 or so clones. Sequenced sample: peripheral blood. Receptors originate from an adult in good health.

J is TRBJ2-2 and V is TRBV6-4, with D uncertain. Germline V lookup: CDR1 MRHNA, CDR2 SNTAGT. V lost 6 bases and J lost 3, with 8 bases in between. The CDR3 covers 13 residues. The CDR3 nucleotides read TGTGCCAGCAGCGCAGAGTACACCGGGGAGCTGTTTTTT. This encodes CASSAEYTGELFF.

The CDR3 region is CASSEGTNYGYTF. CDR3 nucleotides: TGTGCCAGCAGCGAGGGGACTAACTATGGCTACACCTTC. The chain uses TRBV9 and TRBJ1-2; possible D gene TRBD1, 5 bases. V was cut by 3 bases and J by 0 bases, with 6 bases left in between. Germline CDR1 SGDLS, CDR2 YYNGEE. CDR3 size: 13 residues.